The 18 T cell receptor beta chains below were found in one sample sequenced in a study of OX40 agonist ivuxolimab in advanced cancers. Profiling relied on immunoSEQ multiplex PCR, and the TCRdb table lists in-frame clones only, not all of them. This table holds some 62,000 clones, approximately 90% found once. This sample comprised CD4+ or CD8+ T cells sorted from blood, obtained in a trial of the OX40 agonist ivuxolimab. These receptor sequences come from an adult with an advanced solid tumor such as melanoma, head and neck, liver or kidney cancer.

This chain connects TRBV4-2 to TRBJ2-7; perhaps TRBD2 as D (5 bases). Trimming stripped 3 bases from V and 5 bases from J, with 20 bases between. Germline-derived CDR1 and CDR2 are LGHNA and YNFKEQ. CDR3 length: 16 amino acids. CDR3 loop: CASSHSPPGEGNEQYF. The CDR3 region has the DNA TGTGCCAGCAGCCATTCTCCGCCCGGGGAAGGCAACGAGCAGTACTTC.

The chain has TRBV4-2 and TRBJ2-5; 13 bases are a match to TRBD2. The germline V gene encodes CDR1 LGHNA and CDR2 YNFKEQ. The CDR3 loop spans 17 amino acids. V trimming: 0 bases; J trimming: 5 bases; junction bases outside the gene matches: 6. The CDR3 loop reads CASSQDPGLAGLETQYF. CDR3 bases: TGTGCCAGCAGCCAAGACCCGGGACTAGCGGGACTGGAGACCCAGTACTTC.

The chain combines TRBV28 with TRBJ2-7, with D perhaps matching TRBD1 (6 bases). This CDR3 has 14 residues. CDR1 MDHEN and CDR2 SYDVKM come from the germline V gene. Trimming took 4 bases from V and 6 from J, leaving 16 bases between them. As DNA, the CDR3 is TGTGCCAGCAGTTCAGACAGGAGAATCTCCGAGCAGTACTTC. Its translation: CASSSDRRISEQYF.

The chain couples TRBV7-9 to TRBJ2-1; 12 bases align to TRBD2. With V trimmed by 3 bases and J by 7 bases, 13 bases remained unmatched. The CDR3 has 18 amino acids. Looked up from germline, CDR1 is SEHNR and CDR2 is FQNEAQ (reference sequence). The CDR3 protein is CASSFPPLAGGPQNEQFF. The DNA for the CDR3 is TGTGCCAGCAGCTTTCCCCCGCTAGCGGGAGGGCCTCAGAATGAGCAGTTCTTC.

The gene calls are TRBV7-9 and TRBJ2-1; 9 bases line up with TRBD2. V shed 2 bases and J 3 bases; nucleotides not matched to a gene: 5. CDR3 length equals 16 residues. Per germline, CDR1 SEHNR and CDR2 FQNEAQ (reference sequence). In DNA form, the CDR3 reads TGTGCCAGCAGCTTAAGGGGACTAGCAGACTACAATGAGCAGTTCTTC. Amino acid sequence: CASSLRGLADYNEQFF.

The rearrangement links TRBV6-5 to TRBJ2-5, with a weak D call TRBD2 (6 bases). Matching the DNA end better, TRBJ2-7 makes the J call doubtful. The V gene's germline CDR1 is MNHEY and CDR2 SVGAGI. The CDR3 runs to 13 residues. The DNA for the CDR3 is TGTGCCAGCACAGGAGGGAGCCCCTACGAGCAGTACTTC. The encoded protein is CASTGGSPYEQYF.

This clone came up a few times. The J gene is TRBJ2-3, the V gene TRBV2; 7 bases fit TRBD1. Germline V gene data show CDR1 as SNHLY and CDR2 as FYNNEI. CDR3 length: 16 residues. V lost 5 bases to trimming and J lost 0 bases; unmatched junction nucleotides: 8. The CDR3 reads CASSTGTVISTDTQYF. The CDR3 DNA reads as TGTGCCAGCAGTACCGGGACAGTGATTAGCACAGATACGCAGTATTTT. Complete variable domain (other parts from reference TRBV2 and TRBJ2-3): EPEVTQTPSHQVTQMGQEVILRCVPISNHLYFYWYRQILGQKVEFLVSFYNNEISEKSEIFDDQFSVERPDGSNFTLKIRSTKLEDSAMYFCASSTGTVISTDTQYFGPGTRLTVL.

This chain joins TRBV27 and TRBJ1-2; D possibly corresponds to TRBD1 (6 bases). V was cut by 4 bases and J by 8 bases, with 11 bases left in between. The CDR3 extends over 12 amino acids. CDR1 is MNHEY and CDR2 is SMNVEV in the germline V gene (reference sequence). CDR3 coding DNA: TGTGCCAGCAGTTCAGGGGTGGGCGGCTACACCTTC. This encodes CASSSGVGGYTF.

The chain recombines TRBV5-8 with TRBJ1-1, with D tentatively TRBD1 (6 bases). The length of the CDR3 is 14 residues. Trimming removed 3 bases at V and 3 bases at J, with 12 bases between. Germline lookup yields CDR1 SGHTS and CDR2 YDEGEE. CDR3 in amino acids: CASSSRGQYTEAFF. CDR3 nucleotides: TGTGCCAGCAGCTCTAGAGGACAGTACACTGAAGCTTTCTTT.

The chain links TRBV5-1 to TRBJ2-2; D remains ambiguous. V was pared by 7 bases and J by 4 bases, with 14 bases between. Per the germline V gene, CDR1 is SGHRS and CDR2 is YFSETQ. CDR3 size: 14 residues. The CDR3, as DNA: TGCGCCAGCGGTTTCTCCGGGTCCACCGGGGAGCTGTTTTTT. Translating gives CASGFSGSTGELFF.

The sample holds one count of this clone. The rearrangement links TRBV7-8 to TRBJ2-2; D ambiguous. This CDR3 comprises 15 residues. Trimming pared 8 bases from V and 0 bases from J, leaving 13 bases between. Germline V gene lookup returns CDR1 SGHVS and CDR2 FQNEAQ. This CDR3 reads CASGPQDTNTGELFF. The CDR3 DNA reads TGTGCCAGCGGCCCCCAGGATACGAACACCGGGGAGCTGTTTTTT. Variable domain in full (rest from reference TRBV7-8 and TRBJ2-2): GAGVSQSPRYKVAKRGQDVALRCDPISGHVSLFWYQQALGQGPEFLTYFQNEAQLDKSGLPSDRFFAERPEGSVSTLKIQRTQQEDSAVYLCASGPQDTNTGELFFGEGSRLTVL.

This clone was detected only once. CDR3: CSGTPVIGQETQYF. The CDR3 bases are TGCAGCGGCACCCCGGTGATCGGCCAAGAGACCCAGTACTTC. The chain has TRBV29-1 and TRBJ2-5; D ambiguous. Germline CDR1 SQVTM, CDR2 ANQGSEA. This CDR3 has 14 residues. Deletions cut 7 bases from V and 1 base from J, with 16 bases between.

The chain uses TRBV18 and TRBJ2-7; D possibly corresponds to TRBD1 (5 bases). CDR1 is KGHSH, CDR2 LQKENI, per germline. V was clipped by 2 bases and J by 4 bases, with 9 bases between them. The CDR3 covers 13 residues. The CDR3 reads CASSPGARYEQYF. The CDR3 DNA follows: TGTGCCAGCTCACCAGGGGCCCGTTACGAGCAGTACTTC.

The chain combines TRBV9 with TRBJ2-1; 10 nucleotides line up with TRBD2. CDR3 length: 16 amino acids. CDR1 SGDLS and CDR2 YYNGEE come from the germline V gene. V shed 4 bases, J shed 4 bases, and the junction held 8 bases outside the gene matches. The CDR3 loop reads CASSPGTSVKYNEQFF. DNA of the CDR3: TGTGCCAGCAGCCCCGGGACTAGCGTTAAGTACAATGAGCAGTTCTTC.

The chain uses TRBV15 and TRBJ2-2; 9 nucleotides line up with TRBD1. Germline loops: CDR1 LNHNV, CDR2 YYDKDF (reference sequence). This CDR3 is 15 amino acids long. Trimming cost V 3 bases and J 7 bases; bases outside gene matches: 6. Here the CDR3 reads CATSRDRGRGGELFF. DNA of the CDR3: TGTGCCACCAGCAGGGACAGGGGTAGAGGCGGGGAGCTGTTTTTT.

V usage is TRBV27 and J usage is TRBJ2-7; TRBD1 matches 11 bases. Germline V gene data show CDR1 as MNHEY and CDR2 as SMNVEV (reference sequence). With 5 bases clipped from V and 4 bases from J, the junction kept 7 bases outside the gene matches. The CDR3 totals 15 residues. The CDR3 spells CASSTPGQGVYEQYF. CDR3 DNA: TGTGCCAGCAGTACTCCGGGACAGGGGGTATACGAGCAGTACTTC.

The chain couples TRBV27 to TRBJ2-1; D gene ambiguous. In germline, CDR1 is MNHEY, CDR2 SMNVEV (reference sequence). V lost 2 bases, J lost 0 bases, and 8 bases lay in between. The CDR3 consists of 15 residues. The CDR3 DNA reads as TGTGCCAGCAGTTTAATGTGGGACTCCTACAATGAGCAGTTCTTC. This encodes CASSLMWDSYNEQFF.

The V and J genes are TRBV7-6 and TRBJ2-7; no definite D call. Trimming took 4 bases from V and 3 from J, leaving 7 bases between them. This CDR3 comprises 12 residues. Germline values: CDR1 SGHVS, CDR2 FNYEAQ. The CDR3 here is CASSSLGYEQYF. The CDR3 bases are TGTGCCAGCAGCTCTTTGGGCTACGAGCAGTACTTC.